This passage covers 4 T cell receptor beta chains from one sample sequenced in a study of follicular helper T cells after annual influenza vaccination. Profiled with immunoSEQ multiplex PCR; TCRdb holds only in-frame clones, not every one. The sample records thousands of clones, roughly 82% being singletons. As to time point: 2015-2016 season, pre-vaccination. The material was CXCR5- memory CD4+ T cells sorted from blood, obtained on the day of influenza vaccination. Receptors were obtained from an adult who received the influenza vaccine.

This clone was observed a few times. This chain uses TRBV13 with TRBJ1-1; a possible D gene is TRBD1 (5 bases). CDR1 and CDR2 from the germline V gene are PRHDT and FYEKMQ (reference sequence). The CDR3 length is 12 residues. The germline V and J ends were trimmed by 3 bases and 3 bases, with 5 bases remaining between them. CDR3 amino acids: CASSFRDTEAFF. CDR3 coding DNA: TGTGCCAGCAGCTTCAGGGACACTGAAGCTTTCTTT.

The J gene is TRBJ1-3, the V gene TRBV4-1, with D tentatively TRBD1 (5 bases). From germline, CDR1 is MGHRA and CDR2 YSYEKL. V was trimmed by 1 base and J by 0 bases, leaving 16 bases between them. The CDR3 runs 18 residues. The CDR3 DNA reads TGCGCCAGCAGCCAAGGGGGCGTAGAGCCGTTCTCTGGAAACACCATATATTTT. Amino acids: CASSQGGVEPFSGNTIYF.

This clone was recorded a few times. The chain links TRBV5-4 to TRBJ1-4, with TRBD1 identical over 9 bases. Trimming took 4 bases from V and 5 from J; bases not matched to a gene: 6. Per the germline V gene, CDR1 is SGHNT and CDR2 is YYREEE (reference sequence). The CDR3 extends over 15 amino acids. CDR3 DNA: TGTGCCAGCAGCAATAACAGGGGGCTAAATGAAAAACTGTTTTTT. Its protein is CASSNNRGLNEKLFF.

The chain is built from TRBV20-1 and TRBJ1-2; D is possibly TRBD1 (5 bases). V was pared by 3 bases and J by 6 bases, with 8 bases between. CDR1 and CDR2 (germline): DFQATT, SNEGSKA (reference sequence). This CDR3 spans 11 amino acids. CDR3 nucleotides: TGCAGTGCTAGTTCGGGGGATGGCTACACCTTC. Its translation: CSASSGDGYTF.